This T cell receptor (beta chain) was recovered during a study of T cells in Graves' hyperthyroidism and ophthalmopathy. General study results and limits: Using 13 V-J features, a model discriminated ophthalmopathy from stable hyperthyroidism.

Exclusions: uncontrolled infection, other autoimmune disease, pregnancy, lactation. In its sample, this clonotype was seen many times. Its cognate antigen is unknown. RNA transcripts were the template for amplifying TCR beta CDR3 regions. TCR CDR3 underwent first-round RT-PCR with the HTBI primer set. A single record per CDR3 protein comes from TCRdb applying MiXCR to the multiplex PCR reads. Counted here are hundreds of thousands of distinct CDR3 sequences, 45% occurring once; the ten biggest clones make up under 8%. CDR3 size: 11 residues. The V end was cut by 4 bases, the J end by 12 bases, with 12 bases between. Germline-derived CDR1 and CDR2 are PRHDT and FYEKMQ (reference sequence).

Sequencing was carried out using peripheral blood or thyroid tissue (not recorded which). The genes are TRBV13 and TRBJ2-5; D is tentatively TRBD1 or TRBD2 (5 bases each). This TCR came from an adult man with Graves' disease, either hyperthyroidism or ophthalmopathy (not recorded which). This CDR3 is CASSSTGPKYF. The DNA for the CDR3 is TGTGCCAGCAGCTCCACGGGACCAAAGTACTTC.